The rows below give T cell receptor beta chains drawn from one sample of a study of blood T cell repertoires in COVID-19. Sequencing used immunoSEQ multiplex PCR; TCRdb keeps in-frame clones, though not all of them. The top ten hold 6.5% to 9% of the sample, which has more than 50,000 clones, approximately 90% seen once. The material sequenced was peripheral blood. The receptors derive from a woman in her 40s with active COVID-19. CDR3s include the opening cysteine and the closing phenylalanine or tryptophan. D genes are given only for firm matches. Clone size is stated in some rows and not others, as once, few, many or a class when expanded.

v_call d_call clone_size cdr3_aa
TRBV7-2 TRBD1 . CASSSRQGLSTGELFF
TRBV30 . . CAWSVLGGSQETQYF
TRBV25-1 TRBD1 once CASSERTGGSGNTIYF
TRBV15 TRBD2 . CATSRDRGEVTGELFF
TRBV7-9 TRBD2 . CASSHPRLAGGYEQYF
TRBV18 . . CASSLKTTGEQFF
TRBV4-3 . . CASSQALDGNYGYTF
TRBV18 . . CASSPSQVRDTEAFF
TRBV10-3 TRBD1 . CAITGQGLNTEAFF
TRBV1 . . CTSSQDEGTGQPNEKLFF
TRBV7-3 . . CASSSTDGVAFF
TRBV11-2 . . CASSLSPGDTQYF
TRBV18 TRBD1 . CASSPLGTGDGELFF
TRBV5-6 . . CASSFTSSPYNEQFF
TRBV2 . . CASTQGYNQPQHF
TRBV11-2 . . CASSSLEGVGDYGYTF
TRBV6-4 . . CASSAEGGGEAFF
TRBV19 TRBD1 . CASSTDRATYTF
TRBV5-6 TRBD1 . CASSAGQGEFYEQYF
TRBV5-6 TRBD1 . CASSFGTGRTIEETQYF
TRBV12-3/TRBV12-4 . . CASSLGQGPGYTF
TRBV2 TRBD2 . CASRLERGGTDTQYF
TRBV5-1 . . CASSLARQGVTDTQYF
TRBV3-1/TRBV3-2 TRBD2 once CASTIGTSGGRETQYF
TRBV6-5 TRBD1 once CASSETGGAETQYF
TRBV7-9 . . CASSSTSSYNSPLHF
TRBV6-4 TRBD2 . CASSDSSGGANEQFF
TRBV30 . once CASRTVLETEAFF
TRBV5-1 . . CASSLGQITDTQYF
TRBV6-2/TRBV6-3 TRBD1 . CASSEAGTGGNQPQHF
TRBV5-6 TRBD1 . CASIVTGVGGYTF
TRBV2 TRBD1 . CASRPPGTGRNQPQHF
TRBV5-1 . . CASSFSGTKEETQYF
TRBV30 . once CAWSPEGPDTQYF
TRBV18 TRBD1 once CASSPPEQGSYEQYF
TRBV23-1 . . CASRQPPDIQAPGATNEKLFF
TRBV28 . . CASSSLGSSKTYEQYF
TRBV7-2 . once CASSLIRGEKLFF
TRBV9 TRBD1 few CASSYTGDNSPLHF
TRBV7-3 TRBD1 . CASSPLTGSFDTQYF
TRBV20-1 . . CSASPGFRELFF
TRBV7-9 TRBD1 . CASSLRTGSSGNTIYF
TRBV6-5 . . CASKTRGERTEAFF
TRBV7-2 . . CASSLDRFLNTEAFF
TRBV6-2/TRBV6-3 TRBD1 . CASSYQTGTGTSSYEQYF
TRBV28 TRBD1 . CASRYRDRVEKLFF
TRBV11-2 . . CASSLSLYQETQYF
TRBV7-2 . once CASSSSQTNTQHF
TRBV5-1 TRBD1 . CASSLQGGNEQYF
TRBV5-1 . . CASSLGGNDEKLFF
TRBV19 TRBD1 . CASSIGQGARADTQYF
TRBV6-2/TRBV6-3 . few CASSYSGHYEQYF
TRBV5-4 TRBD2 . CASSLPSGGATGELFF
TRBV5-1 TRBD1 . CASSLEGANSPLHF
TRBV11-2 . . CASSWSGEIAFF
TRBV27 . few CASRSPSLNTEAFF
TRBV5-6 TRBD2 . CASSFTGTRETQYF
TRBV11-2 . once CASSFASSYEQYF
TRBV3-1/TRBV3-2 . . CASSPVSQGNTIYF
TRBV7-8 . . CASSPPEGEQYF